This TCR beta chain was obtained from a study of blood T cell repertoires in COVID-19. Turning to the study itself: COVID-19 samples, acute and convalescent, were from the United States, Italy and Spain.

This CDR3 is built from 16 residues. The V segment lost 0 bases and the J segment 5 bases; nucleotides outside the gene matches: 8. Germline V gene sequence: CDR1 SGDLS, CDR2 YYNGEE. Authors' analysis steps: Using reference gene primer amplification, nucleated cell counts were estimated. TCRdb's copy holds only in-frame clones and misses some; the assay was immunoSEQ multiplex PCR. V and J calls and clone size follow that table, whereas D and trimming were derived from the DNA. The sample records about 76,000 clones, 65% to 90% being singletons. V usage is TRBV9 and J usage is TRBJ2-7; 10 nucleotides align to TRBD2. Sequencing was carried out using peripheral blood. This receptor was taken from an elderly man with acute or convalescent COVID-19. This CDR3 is CASSVDPAGGPDEQYF. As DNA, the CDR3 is TGTGCCAGCAGCGTAGACCCAGCGGGAGGGCCTGACGAGCAGTACTTC.